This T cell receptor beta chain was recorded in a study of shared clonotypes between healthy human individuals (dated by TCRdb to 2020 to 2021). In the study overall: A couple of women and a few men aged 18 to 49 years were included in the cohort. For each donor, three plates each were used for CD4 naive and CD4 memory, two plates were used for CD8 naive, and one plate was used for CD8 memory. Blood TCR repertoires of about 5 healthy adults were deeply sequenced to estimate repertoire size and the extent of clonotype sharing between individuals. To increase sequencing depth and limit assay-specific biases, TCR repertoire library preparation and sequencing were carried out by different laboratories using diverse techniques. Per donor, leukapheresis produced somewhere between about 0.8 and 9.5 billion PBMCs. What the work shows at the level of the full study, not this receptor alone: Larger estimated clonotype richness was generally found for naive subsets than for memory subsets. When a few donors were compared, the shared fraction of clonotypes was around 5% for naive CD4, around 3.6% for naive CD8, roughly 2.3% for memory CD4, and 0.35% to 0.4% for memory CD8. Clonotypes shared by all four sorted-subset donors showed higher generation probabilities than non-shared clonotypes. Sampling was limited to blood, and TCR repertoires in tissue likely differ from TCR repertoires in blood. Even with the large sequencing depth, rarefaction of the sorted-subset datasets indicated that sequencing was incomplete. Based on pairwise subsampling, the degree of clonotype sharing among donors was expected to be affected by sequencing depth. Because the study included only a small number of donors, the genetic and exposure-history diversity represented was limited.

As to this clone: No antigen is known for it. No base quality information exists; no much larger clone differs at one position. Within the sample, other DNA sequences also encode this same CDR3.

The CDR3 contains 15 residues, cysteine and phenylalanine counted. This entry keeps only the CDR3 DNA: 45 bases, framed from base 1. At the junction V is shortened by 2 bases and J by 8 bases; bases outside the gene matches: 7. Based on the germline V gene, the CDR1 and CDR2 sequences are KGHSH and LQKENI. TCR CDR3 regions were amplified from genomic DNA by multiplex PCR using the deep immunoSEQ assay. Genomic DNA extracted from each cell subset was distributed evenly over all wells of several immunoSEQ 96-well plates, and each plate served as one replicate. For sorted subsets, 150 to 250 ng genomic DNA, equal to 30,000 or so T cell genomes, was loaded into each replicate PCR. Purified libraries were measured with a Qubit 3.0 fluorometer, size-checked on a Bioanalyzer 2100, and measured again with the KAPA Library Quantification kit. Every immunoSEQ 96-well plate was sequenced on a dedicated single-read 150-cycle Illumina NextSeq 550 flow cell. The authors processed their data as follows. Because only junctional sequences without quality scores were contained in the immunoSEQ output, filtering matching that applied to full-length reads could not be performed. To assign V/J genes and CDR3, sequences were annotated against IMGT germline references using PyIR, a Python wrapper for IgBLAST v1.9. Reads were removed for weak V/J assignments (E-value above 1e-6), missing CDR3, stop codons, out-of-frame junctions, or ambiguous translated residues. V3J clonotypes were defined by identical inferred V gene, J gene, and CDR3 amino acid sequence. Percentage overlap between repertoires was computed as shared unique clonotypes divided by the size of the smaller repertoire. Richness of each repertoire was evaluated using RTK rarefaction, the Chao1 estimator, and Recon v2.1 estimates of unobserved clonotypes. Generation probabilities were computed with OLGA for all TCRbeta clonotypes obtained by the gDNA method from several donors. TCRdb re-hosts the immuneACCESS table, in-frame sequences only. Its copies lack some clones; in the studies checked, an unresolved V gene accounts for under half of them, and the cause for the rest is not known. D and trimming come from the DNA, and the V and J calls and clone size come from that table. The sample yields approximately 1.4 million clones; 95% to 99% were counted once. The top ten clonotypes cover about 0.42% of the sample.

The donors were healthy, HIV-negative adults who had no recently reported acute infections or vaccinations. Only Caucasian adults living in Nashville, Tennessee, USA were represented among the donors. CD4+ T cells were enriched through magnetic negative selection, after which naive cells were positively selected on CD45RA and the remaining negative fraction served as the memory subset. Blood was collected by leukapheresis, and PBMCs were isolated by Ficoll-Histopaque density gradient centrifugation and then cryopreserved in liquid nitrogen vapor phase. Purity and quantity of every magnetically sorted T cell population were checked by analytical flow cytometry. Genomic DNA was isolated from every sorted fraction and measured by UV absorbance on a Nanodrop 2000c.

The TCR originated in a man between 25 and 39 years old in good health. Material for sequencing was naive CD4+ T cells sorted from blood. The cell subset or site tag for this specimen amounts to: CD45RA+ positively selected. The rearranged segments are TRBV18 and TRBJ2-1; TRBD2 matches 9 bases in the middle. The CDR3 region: CASSPLAGGPDEQFF. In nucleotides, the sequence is TGTGCCAGCTCACCATTGGCGGGAGGGCCTGATGAGCAGTTCTTC.